This entry concerns a single T cell receptor (beta chain). CDR3 length: 16 amino acids. Germline values: CDR1 SGHTA, CDR2 FQGNSA. With 1 base removed from V and 0 bases from J, the gap between germline ends came to 10 bases. This sample is drawn from a study of multiple sclerosis patients with progressive multifocal leukoencephalopathy. Every PCR reaction included synthetic inline CDR3 controls for all V-J pairings. Some clones are missing from TCRdb's copy, which holds only in-frame ones; the method was immunoSEQ multiplex PCR. The sample shows 30,000 or so clones, approximately 85% of them seen only once. Sample time point: time of PML onset. Between 16 and 56 months of natalizumab therapy passed before PML developed in these natalizumab-treated patients.

This sequence originates from a woman aged 25 to 45 with progressive multifocal leukoencephalopathy. This chain links TRBV7-2 with TRBJ1-3, with D maybe TRBD1 (5 bases). The sequencing here drew on PBMCs, taken from a patient treated with natalizumab. This CDR3 reads CASSLVSGPSGNTIYF. CDR3 in DNA: TGTGCCAGCAGCTTAGTTTCAGGGCCCTCTGGAAACACCATATATTTT. Variable domain in full (rest from reference TRBV7-2 and TRBJ1-3): GAGVSQSPSNKVTEKGKDVELRCDPISGHTALYWYRQSLGQGLEFLIYFQGNSAPDKSGLPSDRFSAERTGGSVSTLTIQRTQQEDSAVYLCASSLVSGPSGNTIYFGEGSWLTVV.